Following are 22 T cell receptor beta chains from one sample sequenced in a study of T cell responses to AZD1222 COVID-19 vaccine. Assay used: immunoSEQ multiplex PCR; TCRdb lists only in-frame clones, some missing. This table holds roughly 120,000 clones, about 91% found once. The sample here was peripheral blood, taken on day 0 of AZD1222 vaccination. The source is an adult in good health.

J is TRBJ1-5 and V is TRBV2, with a weak D call TRBD1 (5 bases). The CDR3 is 14 amino acids. V was pared by 4 bases and J by 6 bases, with 13 bases between. From germline, CDR1 is SNHLY and CDR2 FYNNEI. The DNA for the CDR3 is TGTGCCAGCAGTGTTGGGGGGACGGGTCAGCCCCAGCATTTT. Translated, it gives CASSVGGTGQPQHF.

This clone was counted a single time. The rearrangement uses TRBV2 and TRBJ1-2; a weak D match, TRBD1 (6 bases). CDR1 and CDR2 (germline): SNHLY, FYNNEI. The V gene lost 6 bases and the J gene lost 0 bases, with 14 bases spanning the gap. This CDR3 region has 15 residues. The CDR3 protein is CASRATGFPNYGYTF. CDR3 DNA: TGTGCCAGCAGGGCTACAGGGTTCCCTAACTATGGCTACACCTTC.

The chain is built from TRBV5-4 and TRBJ1-4; unclear D gene. V was cut by 3 bases and J by 8 bases, with 11 bases left in between. The CDR3 is made up of 13 amino acids. The germline gives CDR1 SGHNT, CDR2 YYREEE (reference sequence). This CDR3 is CASSSELREKLFF. DNA for the CDR3: TGTGCCAGCAGCTCGGAACTACGGGAAAAACTGTTTTTT. Filled out from reference TRBV5-4 and TRBJ1-4, the complete variable domain reads ETGVTQSPTHLIKTRGQQVTLRCSSQSGHNTVSWYQQALGQGPQFIFQYYREEENGRGNFPPRFSGLQFPNYSSELNVNALELDDSALYLCASSSELREKLFFGSGTQLSVL.

The sample holds a few counts of this clone. The chain has TRBV9 and TRBJ1-1; D gene ambiguous. Trimming took 2 bases from V and 3 from J, leaving 5 bases between them. Germline-derived CDR1 and CDR2 are SGDLS and YYNGEE. CDR3 length equals 12 residues. The CDR3 reads CASSVADTEAFF. CDR3 nucleotides: TGTGCCAGCAGCGTCGCAGACACTGAAGCTTTCTTT.

The chain carries TRBV18 and TRBJ1-2; D remains unclear. The CDR3 extends over 12 amino acids. From germline, CDR1 is KGHSH and CDR2 LQKENI. The germline V and J ends were trimmed by 3 bases and 5 bases, with 7 bases remaining between them. The CDR3 DNA is TGTGCCAGCTCACCTGAATTGTATGGCTACACCTTC. Its translation is CASSPELYGYTF.

This clone was recorded once. The chain employs TRBV7-2 and TRBJ1-3; 7 nucleotides align to TRBD1. The CDR3 length is 17 residues. Germline CDR1 reads SGHTA; CDR2 reads FQGNSA. V gave up 4 bases and J gave up 0 bases; unmatched junction bases: 9. The CDR3 loop is CASSSIGTANSGNTIYF. In nucleotides, the CDR3 is TGTGCCAGCAGCTCCATTGGGACAGCCAACTCTGGAAACACCATATATTTT.

This clone was recorded only once. The CDR3 DNA reads TGCGCCAGCAGCATTCAGACAGGGCTTGGCTACACCTTC. It encodes CASSIQTGLGYTF. V is TRBV5-1 and J is TRBJ1-2, with 7 positions matching TRBD1. Losses at the gene ends were 4 bases for V and 7 bases for J; bases not matched to a gene: 7. The CDR3 spans 13 residues. In germline, CDR1 is SGHRS, CDR2 YFSETQ. Full variable domain (missing parts from reference TRBV5-1 and TRBJ1-2): KAGVTQTPRYLIKTRGQQVTLSCSPISGHRSVSWYQQTPGQGLQFLFEYFSETQRNKGNFPGRFSGRQFSNSRSEMNVSTLELGDSALYLCASSIQTGLGYTFGSGTRLTVV.

The chain uses TRBV6-2 or TRBV6-3 and TRBJ2-7; D uncertain. V gave up 6 bases and J gave up 0 bases, with 6 bases separating them. The CDR3 contains 12 residues. The germline V gene has CDR1 MNHEY and CDR2 SVGEGT. The CDR3 is CASSQSSYEQYF. The CDR3 nucleotides read TGTGCCAGCAGCCAAAGCTCCTACGAGCAGTACTTC.

This clone was seen only a few times. This chain uses TRBV7-9 with TRBJ1-1; no clear D gene. V was trimmed by 6 bases and J by 3 bases, leaving 8 bases between them. The germline CDR1 and CDR2 sequences are SEHNR and FQNEAQ (reference sequence). This CDR3 is 12 amino acids long. The CDR3 DNA is TGTGCCAGCAGGAACCTGGACACTGAAGCTTTCTTT. Amino acid sequence: CASRNLDTEAFF.

The V and J genes are TRBV4-1 and TRBJ1-1; 9 bases are shared with TRBD1. The germline V gene has CDR1 MGHRA and CDR2 YSYEKL. The CDR3 has 16 amino acids. The V segment lost 3 bases and the J segment 7 bases; nucleotides outside the gene matches: 12. CDR3 nucleotide sequence: TGCGCCAGCAGCCAGGGCGGGGGACAGGGCGAGGGTGAAGCTTTCTTT. This gives the protein CASSQGGGQGEGEAFF.

The chain has TRBV3-1 (or the pseudogene TRBV3-2) and TRBJ2-3; TRBD1 matches 8 bases. The V and J ends lost 2 bases and 1 base, in that order; junction bases with no gene match: 2. The CDR3 length is 15 residues. Germline values: CDR1 LGHDT, CDR2 YNNKEL (reference sequence). CDR3 in amino acids: CASSQPGQGTDTQYF. For the CDR3, the DNA is TGTGCCAGCAGCCAACCGGGACAGGGCACAGATACGCAGTATTTT.

J is TRBJ1-1 and V is TRBV7-6, with a weak D call TRBD1 (5 bases). The V end lost 1 base, the J end lost 8 bases, and 17 bases lay between the germline ends. The CDR3 has 15 residues. Per the germline V gene, CDR1 is SGHVS and CDR2 is FNYEAQ. The CDR3 DNA follows: TGTGCCAGCAGCTTAGAAGGGCAGGGTCAGGGCGAAGCTTTCTTT. It is translated as CASSLEGQGQGEAFF. The full variable domain, with the rest looked up from reference TRBV7-6 and TRBJ1-1, is GAGVSQSPRYKVTKRGQDVALRCDPISGHVSLYWYRQALGQGPEFLTYFNYEAQQDKSGLPNDRFSAERPEGSISTLTIQRTEQRDSAMYRCASSLEGQGQGEAFFGQGTRLTVV.

This clone was seen just once. CDR3 sequence reads: CASSPVLISDGNTIYF. The CDR3 DNA reads as TGTGCCAGCTCACCAGTTCTCATTTCTGACGGAAACACCATATATTTT. J is TRBJ1-3 and V is TRBV18, with unresolved D. The CDR3 covers 16 residues. Germline V gene sequence: CDR1 KGHSH, CDR2 LQKENI. With 2 bases removed from V and 4 bases from J, the gap between germline ends came to 15 bases. Together with reference TRBV18 and TRBJ1-3, the CDR3 gives the full variable domain: NAGVMQNPRHLVRRRGQEARLRCSPMKGHSHVYWYRQLPEEGLKFMVYLQKENIIDESGMPKERFSAEFPKEGPSILRIQQVVRGDSAAYFCASSPVLISDGNTIYFGEGSWLTVV.

The chain recombines TRBV29-1 with TRBJ2-7; D may match TRBD1 or TRBD2 (6 bases each). Trimming left V 5 bases short and J 6 bases short, with 11 bases between. The length of the CDR3 is 11 residues. Per germline, CDR1 SQVTM and CDR2 ANQGSEA. CDR3 sequence: CSVWTAGEQYF. DNA for the CDR3: TGCAGCGTTTGGACAGCGGGCGAGCAGTACTTC.

CDR3 DNA sequence: TGTGCCAGCAGAACGGACACGAACACTGAAGCTTTCTTT. Translating it yields CASRTDTNTEAFF. This sequence joins TRBV6-5 and TRBJ1-1; D possibly corresponds to TRBD1 (5 bases). This CDR3 contains 13 residues. Trimming removed 6 bases from V and 1 base from J, with 9 bases in between. In germline, CDR1 is MNHEY, CDR2 SVGAGI.

V gene TRBV5-1 combines with J gene TRBJ1-1; D remains unclear. This CDR3 has 13 amino acids. V lost 7 bases and J 2 bases, leaving 12 bases between the germline ends. Germline CDR1 SGHRS, CDR2 YFSETQ. CDR3 nucleotide sequence: TGCGCCAGCTGGGCCCAGACCAACACTGAAGCTTTCTTT. Translation gives CASWAQTNTEAFF.

The V call is TRBV7-9, the J call TRBJ1-1; D remains unclear. The CDR3 sequence is 15 residues long. V lost 0 bases, J lost 0 bases, and 8 bases lay in between. The germline V gene encodes CDR1 SEHNR and CDR2 FQNEAQ (reference sequence). CDR3 DNA sequence: TGTGCCAGCAGCTTAGCGTCCGGGATGAACACTGAAGCTTTCTTT. Encoded protein: CASSLASGMNTEAFF.

The chain joins TRBV6-2 or TRBV6-3 to TRBJ1-2; a possible D gene is TRBD1 (5 bases). V lost 4 bases and J lost 7, with 10 bases in between. This CDR3 contains 12 residues. Germline CDR1 and CDR2: MNHEY and SVGEGT. In nucleotides, the CDR3 is TGTGCCAGCAGTTCCGGGACCGGTGGCTACACCTTC. This encodes CASSSGTGGYTF.

This clone appeared once. This sequence joins TRBV19 and TRBJ2-1; D is undetermined. V was pared by 6 bases and J by 7 bases, with 13 bases between. The CDR3 has 13 residues. Germline-derived CDR1 and CDR2 are LNHDA and SQIVND (reference sequence). The CDR3 is CASRESGPNEQFF. As DNA, the CDR3 is TGTGCCAGTAGAGAAAGTGGGCCGAATGAGCAGTTCTTC.

In the case of this clone: The sample carries other DNA sequences with the same CDR3. The chain couples TRBV3-1 (or the pseudogene TRBV3-2) to TRBJ1-5, with TRBD1 as a possible D gene (5 bases). This CDR3 has 13 residues. V lost 3 bases, J lost 5 bases, and 8 bases lay in between. Germline CDR1 is LGHDT and CDR2 is YNNKEL (reference sequence). The CDR3 DNA is TGTGCCAGCAGCCAGACCAGGGATCAGCCCCAGCATTTT. This translates into CASSQTRDQPQHF.

The chain recombines TRBV3-1 (or the pseudogene TRBV3-2) with TRBJ2-5, with 10 bases aligning to TRBD2. The CDR3 totals 17 residues. V lost 7 bases, J lost 2 bases, and 13 bases stayed unmatched. CDR1 and CDR2 (germline): LGHDT, YNNKEL (reference sequence). The CDR3 region has the DNA TGTGCCAGCACCCTGCTACAGCGGGGGGGCCTTCAAGAGACCCAGTACTTC. It translates to CASTLLQRGGLQETQYF.

The chain joins TRBV18 to TRBJ1-2, with D unresolved. The ends were cut back, 2 bases at V and 3 bases at J, with 7 bases in the middle. Germline CDR1 and CDR2: KGHSH and LQKENI. This CDR3 contains 13 residues. CDR3 sequence (DNA): TGTGCCAGCTCACCAGAGCCGGACTATGGCTACACCTTC. It is translated as CASSPEPDYGYTF.